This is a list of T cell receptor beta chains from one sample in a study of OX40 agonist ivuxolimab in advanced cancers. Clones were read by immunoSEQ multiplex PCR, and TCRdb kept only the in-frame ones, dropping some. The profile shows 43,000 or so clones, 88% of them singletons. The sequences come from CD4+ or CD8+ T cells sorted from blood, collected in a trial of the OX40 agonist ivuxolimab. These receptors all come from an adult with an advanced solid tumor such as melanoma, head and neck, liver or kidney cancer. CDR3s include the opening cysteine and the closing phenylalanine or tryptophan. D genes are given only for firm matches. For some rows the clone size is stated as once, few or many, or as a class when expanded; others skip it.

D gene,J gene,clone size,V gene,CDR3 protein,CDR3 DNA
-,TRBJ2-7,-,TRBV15,CATSSETPGEARQYF,TGTGCCACCAGCAGTGAAACTCCGGGAGAAGCGCGGCAGTACTTC
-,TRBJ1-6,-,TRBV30,CAWMSVQDSPLHF,TGTGCCTGGATGAGCGTTCAGGATTCACCCCTCCACTTT
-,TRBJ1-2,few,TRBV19,CASSIYLGGYTF,TGTGCCAGTAGTATTTATCTGGGAGGCTACACCTTC
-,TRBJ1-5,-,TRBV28,CASSSRPGGPQHF,TGTGCCAGCAGCTCGAGACCCGGAGGGCCCCAGCATTTT
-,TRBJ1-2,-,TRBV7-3,CASSFDGNYGYTF,TGTGCCAGCAGCTTTGACGGGAACTATGGCTACACCTTC
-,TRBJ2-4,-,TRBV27,CASSPLNLAKNIQYF,TGTGCCAGCAGTCCCCTAAATCTAGCCAAAAACATTCAGTACTTC
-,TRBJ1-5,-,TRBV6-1,CASSEPRTADLLHF,TGTGCCAGCAGTGAACCCCGGACAGCGGACCTTCTCCATTTT
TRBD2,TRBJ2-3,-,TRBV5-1,CASSLTLAGGLSTDTQYF,TGCGCCAGCAGCTTGACGCTAGCGGGGGGCCTTAGCACAGATACGCAGTATTTT
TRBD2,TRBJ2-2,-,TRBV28,CASSLSFPSSGGRTGELFF,TGTGCCAGCAGTTTATCTTTTCCATCTAGCGGGGGGAGGACCGGGGAGCTGTTTTTT
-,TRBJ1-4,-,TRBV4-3,CASSQDPLGDEKLFF,TGCGCCAGCAGCCAAGATCCCCTGGGGGATGAAAAACTGTTTTTT
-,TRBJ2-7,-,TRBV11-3,CASSFHEQYF,TGTGCCAGCAGCTTCCACGAGCAGTACTTC
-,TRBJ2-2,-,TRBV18,CASSPPGPYTGELFF,TGTGCCAGCTCACCACCGGGACCTTACACCGGGGAGCTGTTTTTT
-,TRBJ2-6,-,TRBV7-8,CASSRDFSGANVLTF,TGTGCCAGCAGCCGTGACTTTTCTGGGGCCAACGTCCTGACTTTC
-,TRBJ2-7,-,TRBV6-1,CASIGMMSSYEQYF,TGTGCCAGCATCGGCATGATGAGCTCCTACGAGCAGTACTTC
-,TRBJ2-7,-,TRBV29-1,CSVYRDSAYEQYF,TGCAGCGTTTACAGGGACTCGGCCTACGAGCAGTACTTC
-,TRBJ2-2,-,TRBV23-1,CASSHTCRDPADTGELFF,TGCGCCAGCAGTCACACCTGCAGGGACCCCGCCGACACCGGGGAGCTGTTTTTT
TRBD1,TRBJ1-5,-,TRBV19,CASSIPGTAGPQHF,TGTGCCAGTAGTATCCCGGGGACAGCAGGGCCCCAGCATTTT
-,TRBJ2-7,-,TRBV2,CASATDSYEQYF,TGTGCCAGCGCGACGGACTCCTACGAGCAGTACTTC